This T cell receptor beta chain was captured in a study of blood T cell repertoires in COVID-19 (TCRdb year 2020). General notes on the study: Samples from collaborators originated in the United States, Italy and Spain and spanned both the acute and convalescent phases of COVID-19. Where available, HLA class I and class II types were taken from metadata supplied by the sample provider and were not determined by assay-based typing. Nearly every sample came with metadata listing a de-identified subject ID, COVID-19 status, age in years and sex. The samples were drawn from two sources: the first 160 participants of the ongoing ImmuneRACE study, and approximately 1,300 subjects contributed by 6 global collaborators. The repertoires were made available in a free public database intended to serve as a resource for research on the immune response to SARS-CoV-2. Deeply sampled blood TCRbeta repertoires from subjects exposed to, actively infected with, or recovered from COVID-19 were included in the dataset. The prospective study material was composed of cDNA or gDNA derived from T cells, B-cell-depleted T cells, or PBMCs. What the study reported, not specific to this receptor: The amount of clinical and demographic metadata varied by source and participant and was provided uncurated.

TCRbeta CDR3 regions were amplified from genomic DNA using the immunoSEQ Assay, a bias-controlled multiplex PCR. The paper's data handling went like this. Nucleated cell counts per sample were estimated from amplification of reference gene primers within the assay. Sequence reads were collapsed and filtered to measure the absolute abundance of every unique TCRbeta CDR3 rearrangement. For each sample, productive Simpson clonality was calculated as the square root of Simpson's diversity index over productive rearrangements. TCRdb stores this immuneACCESS table with in-frame sequences only. Part of the clones is absent; in the studies checked, under half of the shortfall reflects unresolved V genes, and no reason is known for the rest. The V and J calls and the clone size are those of that table, but D and trimming were determined from the DNA. Across this sample there are some 270,000 clones, with approximately 89% seen only once. The top ten clonotypes cover roughly 2.8% of the sample.

In the prospective study, participants were about 18 to 90 years old, resided in about 25 geographic areas of the United States, and were enrolled through a virtual design. In the prospective study, cohorts were assigned on the basis of participant-reported clinical history obtained from a screening survey and a study questionnaire. Exposed participants had been in contact with someone with a PCR-confirmed or clinician-diagnosed COVID-19 case within 2 weeks of study entry. Each participant in the prospective study had whole blood, serum and a nasopharyngeal or oropharyngeal swab collected by mobile phlebotomists. Prospective study participants could optionally give additional blood draws and questionnaires over a roughly two-month period. Before DNA extraction, prospective study blood samples were shipped either frozen or at room temperature. Relative to germline, V is 6 bases shorter and J is 5 bases shorter, with 16 bases between their ends. Taken from the germline V gene, the CDR1 and CDR2 loops are MNHEY and SVGAGI. The CDR3 contains 14 residues, cysteine and phenylalanine counted. Only the CDR3 portion is preserved as DNA: 42 bases, with reading frame beginning at the first base.

Comments on this clone: Its specific antigen is unknown. Within one base of it there is no much larger clone, and no base qualities were kept.

The sequenced material came from PBMCs or T cells enriched from blood (not recorded which). The sequence came from a man aged 40-49 years who had been exposed to COVID-19. This receptor chain uses TRBV6-5 and TRBJ1-1; the D region possibly corresponds to TRBD1 (5 bases align). Here the CDR3 is given as CASSLGGRGTEAFF. The DNA sequence is as follows: TGTGCCAGCAGCCTGGGCGGCCGGGGGACTGAAGCTTTCTTT.